The rows below give T cell receptor beta chains drawn from one sample of a study of OX40 agonist ivuxolimab in advanced cancers. Assay: immunoSEQ multiplex PCR; the TCRdb copy retains only in-frame clones and omits some. The profile covers about 78,000 clones, with roughly 84% appearing a single time and less than 0.25% taken by the ten largest. The sample in question was CD4+ or CD8+ T cells sorted from blood, obtained in a trial of the OX40 agonist ivuxolimab. These receptor sequences come from an adult with an advanced solid tumor such as melanoma, head and neck, liver or kidney cancer. Both conserved end residues are part of each CDR3. The D gene is left open where the match is weak. The size of a clone is reported for some rows only, either as once, few or many, or as a class for expanded clones.

clone_size j_call d_call v_call cdr3_nt cdr3_aa
NA TRBJ1-1 NA TRBV5-5 TGTGCCAGCAGCTTATTAGCCAGTAACACTGAAGCTTTCTTT CASSLLASNTEAFF
NA TRBJ1-5 NA TRBV6-4 TGTGCCAGCAGTGCCGAGGCAGGAGATCAGCCCCAGCATTTT CASSAEAGDQPQHF
NA TRBJ2-2 NA TRBV27 TGTGCCAGCAGTTTATCCGGACCCTTCGGGGAGCTGTTTTTT CASSLSGPFGELFF
NA TRBJ1-2 TRBD1 TRBV6-1 TGTGCCAGCAGAGGACAGGGGGCCACAGCGGGAGGCTACACCTTC CASRGQGATAGGYTF
NA TRBJ2-1 NA TRBV19 TGTGCCAGTAGTATCGACGGGATCGACAATGAGCAGTTCTTC CASSIDGIDNEQFF
NA TRBJ1-5 NA TRBV7-2 TGTGCCAGCAGCTCTGTGGCAACGGATTATAGCAATCAGCCCCAGCATTTT CASSSVATDYSNQPQHF
NA TRBJ1-2 NA TRBV5-5 TGTGCCAGCAGCTTGGGGGCGCAGACAACTAACTATGGCTACACCTTC CASSLGAQTTNYGYTF
NA TRBJ1-5 NA TRBV6-1 TGTGCCAGCAGTGGTTTTGGGGCAGCCACCCAAGATAGCAATCAGCCCCAGCATTTT CASSGFGAATQDSNQPQHF
NA TRBJ2-7 TRBD1 TRBV5-5 TGTGCCAGCAGCGGTCGGGACAGCGCCTACGAGCAGTACTTC CASSGRDSAYEQYF
NA TRBJ2-3 TRBD1 TRBV13 TGTGCCAGCAGCCGGGACAGGAGCACAGATACGCAGTATTTT CASSRDRSTDTQYF
NA TRBJ1-4 TRBD1 TRBV18 TGTGCCAGCTCACCACCGACAGGGAAGGGGACTAATGAAAAACTGTTTTTT CASSPPTGKGTNEKLFF
NA TRBJ2-3 NA TRBV19 TGTGCCAGTAAACAACGCTCGGGGGATACGCAGTATTTT CASKQRSGDTQYF
NA TRBJ1-4 NA TRBV9 TGTGCCAGCAGCGCCAGGGACGGGACAACTAATGAAAAACTGTTTTTT CASSARDGTTNEKLFF
NA TRBJ1-2 TRBD1 TRBV18 TGTGCCAGCTCACCTGGGGAGGGGGCGCAATCCGGCTACACCTTC CASSPGEGAQSGYTF
NA TRBJ2-1 TRBD2 TRBV28 TGTGCCAGCAGTCCGACCGGGACTAGCGGCCCCAATGAGCAGTTCTTC CASSPTGTSGPNEQFF
NA TRBJ2-1 TRBD1 TRBV5-4 TGTGCCAGCAGCTTGGGACAGGGAAGTTACAATGAGCAGTTCTTC CASSLGQGSYNEQFF
few TRBJ2-5 TRBD1 TRBV5-1 TGCGCCAGCAGCCCGGGACAGGGACAGACCCAGTACTTC CASSPGQGQTQYF
NA TRBJ1-2 TRBD1 TRBV28 TGTGCCAGCAGCCCGGGACAGGGCTTATATGGCTACACCTTC CASSPGQGLYGYTF
NA TRBJ1-4 NA TRBV11-2 TGTGCCAGCAGCTTAGGGCAGGGAGGTGAAAAACTGTTTTTT CASSLGQGGEKLFF
NA TRBJ2-7 NA TRBV7-9 TGTGCCAGCAGCTTAGCGACCCACTCCTACGAGCAGTACTTC CASSLATHSYEQYF
NA TRBJ2-1 TRBD2 TRBV4-1 TGCGCCAGCAGCCGGATACGAGGACTAGCTGATGAGCAGTTCTTC CASSRIRGLADEQFF
NA TRBJ1-1 NA TRBV5-6 TGTGCCAGCAGCGTAGCTGGGCTGGGGAACACTGAAGCTTTCTTT CASSVAGLGNTEAFF
NA TRBJ2-1 NA TRBV11-3 TGTGCCAGCAGCTTACGTCCCCCCAATGAGCAGTTCTTC CASSLRPPNEQFF
NA TRBJ2-3 TRBD2 TRBV10-3 TGTGCCATCAGAAAACAAGCGGGGGTCACAGATACGCAGTATTTT CAIRKQAGVTDTQYF